Listed below are T cell receptor beta chains from one sample, sequenced in a study of early T cells in non-severe SARS-CoV-2 infection. TCRdb recomputed calls from the 5' RACE reads with MiXCR, one row per CDR3 protein. The sample records tens of thousands of distinct CDR3 sequences, around 8% being singletons. Sequencing was performed on whole blood, taken at baseline. Receptors originate from an adult who was a healthcare worker with PCR-confirmed SARS-CoV-2 infection or an uninfected control (not recorded which). CDR3s include the opening cysteine and the closing phenylalanine or tryptophan. A D gene is named only where the DNA matches it firmly. Expanded clones are given a class, and other clones once, few, many or no size at all.

14 TRBD1 TRBJ2-7 - TRBV7-9 TGTGCCAGCAGCCAACAGGGGAATCCCTACGAGCAGTACTTC CASSQQGNPYEQYF
13 TRBD1 TRBJ2-1 once TRBV6-4 TGTGCCAGCAGTGAGGACAGGTACAATGAGCAGTTCTTC CASSEDRYNEQFF
18 - TRBJ2-3 few TRBV28 TGTGCCAGCAGCTTTGGTGGCTGGAGGCAGGGGAGCACAGATACGCAGTATTTT CASSFGGWRQGSTDTQYF
14 - TRBJ1-1 - TRBV7-9 TGTGCCAGCAGCTTAGCGGGGAGAAGTACCGAAGCTTTCTTT CASSLAGRSTEAFF
15 TRBD1 TRBJ2-3 - TRBV6-1 TGTGCCAGCAGTGAAGGGACAGGATCTTTAGATACGCAGTATTTT CASSEGTGSLDTQYF
15 - TRBJ1-5 many TRBV25-1 TGTGCCAGCAGTGACGCGGGCCATAGCAATCAGCCCCAGCATTTT CASSDAGHSNQPQHF
12 - TRBJ2-1 - TRBV14 TGTGCCAGCAGCCAAGATATAAAGGAGCAGTTCTTC CASSQDIKEQFF
16 TRBD2 TRBJ2-2 many TRBV7-2 TGTGCCAGCAGCTACTATAGCGGGAGCGGGACCGGGGAGCTGTTTTTT CASSYYSGSGTGELFF
16 - TRBJ2-3 few TRBV13 TGTGCCAGCAGCTCGGATAGCGTCTTGGATCGCGATACGCAGTATTTT CASSSDSVLDRDTQYF
18 TRBD2 TRBJ2-3 - TRBV7-2 TGTGCCAGCAGCCCTCCCCCCCGGTATAGCGGGAGAACAGATACGCAGTATTTT CASSPPPRYSGRTDTQYF
12 - TRBJ2-5 many TRBV14 TGTGCCAGCAGCCCCCGAGGGGAGACCCAGTACTTC CASSPRGETQYF
14 TRBD2 TRBJ2-7 - TRBV11-2 TGTGCCAGCAGCTTCAGCGGGGGACTCTACGAGCAGTACTTC CASSFSGGLYEQYF
16 - TRBJ2-1 many TRBV24-1 TGTGCCACCAGTGATCGACAGGCAAGCTCCTACAATGAGCAGTTCTTC CATSDRQASSYNEQFF
15 - TRBJ2-2 many TRBV24-1 TGTGCCACCAGATCGAACCTGGGACGGACCGGGGAGCTGTTTTTT CATRSNLGRTGELFF
15 TRBD1 TRBJ2-3 - TRBV6-2/TRBV6-3 TGTGCCAGCAGGGGTGGACAGGGATTCACAGATACGCAGTATTTT CASRGGQGFTDTQYF
11 - TRBJ2-5 - TRBV10-3 TGTGCCATCAGGGACGCGGAGACCCAGTACTTC CAIRDAETQYF
14 - TRBJ2-1 few TRBV6-2/TRBV6-3 TGTGCCAGCAGTCGGGCAGGCGGCCCTAATGAGCAGTTCTTC CASSRAGGPNEQFF
14 TRBD2 TRBJ2-1 - TRBV7-9 TGTGCCAGCAGCACTAGCGGGAGGTCTGGTGAGCAGTTCTTC CASSTSGRSGEQFF
15 - TRBJ2-5 - TRBV4-1 TGCGCCAGCAGCCAATTGTTCGGGACGGAGGAGACCCAGTACTTC CASSQLFGTEETQYF
16 - TRBJ2-3 few TRBV5-1 TGCGCCAGCAGCTTGGGAGGGGCCGCCGTCACAGATACGCAGTATTTT CASSLGGAAVTDTQYF
17 - TRBJ1-6 many TRBV20-1 TGCAGTGCCCGGAGAGGACAGTTAAGCTCCTATAATTCACCCCTCCACTTT CSARRGQLSSYNSPLHF
22 - TRBJ2-1 few TRBV12-3/TRBV12-4 TGTGCCAGCAGCCCTATTCGGATCTCCAGAGGGGCCAAGAAGGAGCGCTGGGGTGAGCAGTTCTTC CASSPIRISRGAKKERWGEQFF